This T cell receptor beta chain was obtained from a study of T cell changes during pregnancy in multiple sclerosis. The CDR3 consists of 15 residues. With 8 bases removed from V and 1 base from J, the gap between germline ends came to 15 bases. Germline V gives CDR1 LNHNV, CDR2 YYDKDF (reference sequence). TCRdb keeps only in-frame clones here, not all; method: immunoSEQ multiplex PCR. Here the sample spans over 80,000 clones, 90% being singletons. Sequencing used peripheral blood, obtained in the second trimester of pregnancy. The V call is TRBV15, the J call TRBJ2-1; no clear D. The sequence derives from a female donor in good health, enrolled as a control in a pregnancy study. The CDR3 region has the DNA TGTGCCACCGCAAGGAGAATAGAGTCCTACAATGAGCAGTTCTTC. This encodes CATARRIESYNEQFF.